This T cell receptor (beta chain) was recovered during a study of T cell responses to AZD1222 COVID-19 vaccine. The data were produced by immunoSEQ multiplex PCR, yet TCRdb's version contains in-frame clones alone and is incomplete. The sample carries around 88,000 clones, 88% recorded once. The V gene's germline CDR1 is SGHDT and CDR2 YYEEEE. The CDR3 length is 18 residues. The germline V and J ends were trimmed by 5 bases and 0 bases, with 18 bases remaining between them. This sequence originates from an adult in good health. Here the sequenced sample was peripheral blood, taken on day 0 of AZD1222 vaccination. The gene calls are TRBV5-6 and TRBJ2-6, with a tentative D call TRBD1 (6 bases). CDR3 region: CASRSDRVKFSGANVLTF. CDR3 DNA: TGTGCCAGCAGGTCGGACAGAGTAAAATTCTCTGGGGCCAACGTCCTGACTTTC.